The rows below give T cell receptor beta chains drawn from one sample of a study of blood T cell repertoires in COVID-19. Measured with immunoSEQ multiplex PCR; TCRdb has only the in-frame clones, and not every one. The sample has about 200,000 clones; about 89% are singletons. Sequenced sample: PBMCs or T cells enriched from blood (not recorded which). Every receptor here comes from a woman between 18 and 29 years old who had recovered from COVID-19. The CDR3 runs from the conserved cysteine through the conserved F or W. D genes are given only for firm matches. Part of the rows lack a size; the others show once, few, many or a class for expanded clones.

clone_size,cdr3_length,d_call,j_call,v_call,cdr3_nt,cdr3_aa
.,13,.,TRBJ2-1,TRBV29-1,TGCAGCGTTGAATTTAGTGTGTACAATGAGCAGTTCTTC,CSVEFSVYNEQFF
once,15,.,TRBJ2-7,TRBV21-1,TGTGCCAGCAGCACCCGGGGGACAGGAGCCTACGAGCAGTACTTC,CASSTRGTGAYEQYF
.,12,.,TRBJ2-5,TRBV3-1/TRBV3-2,TGTGCCAGCGGGCGGGGTAGGGAGACCCAGTACTTC,CASGRGRETQYF
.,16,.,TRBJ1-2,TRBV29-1,TGCAGCGTTGAAATACCAGGGCTGGGCAAAGGGTATGGCTACACCTTC,CSVEIPGLGKGYGYTF
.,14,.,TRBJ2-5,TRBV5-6,TGTGCCAGCAGCGTGGACTCGTTCGTCGAGACCCAGTACTTC,CASSVDSFVETQYF
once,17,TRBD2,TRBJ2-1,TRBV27,TGTGCCAGCAGACGACTAGCGGGGGGCCCCACCTACAATGAGCAGTTCTTC,CASRRLAGGPTYNEQFF
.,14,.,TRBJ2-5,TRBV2,TGTGCCAGCTCAGTTGGGGCTTACCAAGAGACCCAGTACTTC,CASSVGAYQETQYF
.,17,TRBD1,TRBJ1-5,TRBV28,TGTGCCAGCAGTCCCGGACAGGCCTTCAGTGGCAATCAGCCCCAGCATTTT,CASSPGQAFSGNQPQHF
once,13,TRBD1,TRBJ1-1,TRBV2,TGTGCCAGCAGCCCCAGGGGGCCGCGAGAAGCTTTCTTT,CASSPRGPREAFF
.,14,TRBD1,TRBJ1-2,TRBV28,TGTGCCAGCAGTTTGGGACAGTGGCTCTATGGCTACACCTTC,CASSLGQWLYGYTF
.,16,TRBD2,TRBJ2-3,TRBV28,TGTGCCAGCAGTCCCTTAGCGGGGGGGCCCACAGATACGCAGTATTTT,CASSPLAGGPTDTQYF
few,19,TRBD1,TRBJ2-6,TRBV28,TGTGCCAGCAGTTTATTGGCGGGACAGGGTTACTCTGGGGCCAACGTCCTGACTTTC,CASSLLAGQGYSGANVLTF
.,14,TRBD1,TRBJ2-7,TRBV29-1,TGCAGCGTTGCCCGCGGACAGGGGTCCTACGAGCAGTACTTC,CSVARGQGSYEQYF
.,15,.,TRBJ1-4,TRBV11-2,TGTGCCAGCAGCTTATCAGGGATAACTAATGAAAAACTGTTTTTT,CASSLSGITNEKLFF
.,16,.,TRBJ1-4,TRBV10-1,TGCGCCAGCAGTGAGTCAGCCCCTGCAACTAATGAAAAACTGTTTTTT,CASSESAPATNEKLFF
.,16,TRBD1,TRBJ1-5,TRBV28,TGTGCCAGCAGTTCTACCCTTGAAGGGGGCTGGCAGCCCCAGCATTTT,CASSSTLEGGWQPQHF
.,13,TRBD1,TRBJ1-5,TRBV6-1,TGTGCCAGCAGTACGACAGGGGGACAGCCCCAGCATTTT,CASSTTGGQPQHF
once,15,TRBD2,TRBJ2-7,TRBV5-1,TGCGCCAGCAGCATATCTAGCGGGGGAACCTACGAGCAGTACTTC,CASSISSGGTYEQYF
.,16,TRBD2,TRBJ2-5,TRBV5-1,TGCGCCAGCAGCATGATAGCGGGGGTTTCCCAAGAGACCCAGTACTTC,CASSMIAGVSQETQYF
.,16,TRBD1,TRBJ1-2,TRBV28,TGTGCCAGCAGTTCCTTAGGGGACAGGGGTCCTCATGGCTACACCTTC,CASSSLGDRGPHGYTF
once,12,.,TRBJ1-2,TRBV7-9,TGTGCCAGCAGCTTAGATCTTGATGGCTACACCTTC,CASSLDLDGYTF
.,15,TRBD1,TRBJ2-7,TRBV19,TGTGCCAGTAGGACGCTCGGGACAGGGGCTACGGAGCAGTACTTC,CASRTLGTGATEQYF
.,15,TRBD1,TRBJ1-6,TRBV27,TGTGCCAGCAGCCTCTTGGGACAGGGGTATTCACCCCTCCACTTT,CASSLLGQGYSPLHF
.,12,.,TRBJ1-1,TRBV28,TGTGCCAGCAGGTACAGGAACACTGAAGCTTTCTTT,CASRYRNTEAFF
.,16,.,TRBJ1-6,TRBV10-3,TGTGCCATCAGTTCCTCCGGACAGTCGGGGAATTCACCCCTCCACTTT,CAISSSGQSGNSPLHF
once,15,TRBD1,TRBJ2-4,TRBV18,TGTGCCAGCTCCGCGGACAGGGCTGGCTTAGACATTCAGTACTTC,CASSADRAGLDIQYF
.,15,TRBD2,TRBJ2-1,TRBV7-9,TGTGCCAGCAGCTTGGGACTAGCGGGGTACAATGAGCAGTTCTTC,CASSLGLAGYNEQFF
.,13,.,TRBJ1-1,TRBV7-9,TGTGCCAGCAGCTTACGTCGCGAGGCTGAAGCTTTCTTT,CASSLRREAEAFF
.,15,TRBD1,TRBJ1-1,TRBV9,TGTGCCAGCAGCGAGCGACAGGGTATGAACACTGAAGCTTTCTTT,CASSERQGMNTEAFF
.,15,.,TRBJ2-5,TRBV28,TGTGCCAGCAGTTTATCTCAGGGCGCGTTTGAGACCCAGTACTTC,CASSLSQGAFETQYF
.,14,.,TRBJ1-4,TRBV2,TGTGCCAGCATTTCCCAAGGGCGGGAGGGAAAACTGTTTTTT,CASISQGREGKLFF
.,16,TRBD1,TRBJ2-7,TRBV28,TGTGCCACCTTGACAGGGGCCGGCGAGGACCGGTACGAGCAGTACTTC,CATLTGAGEDRYEQYF
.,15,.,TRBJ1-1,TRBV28,TGTGCCAGCAGTCGGCCGGGGGGGGAAGGCACTGAAGCTTTCTTT,CASSRPGGEGTEAFF
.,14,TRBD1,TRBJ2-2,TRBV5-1,TGCGCCAGCAGACAGGGGGCGAGTACCGGGGAGCTGTTTTTT,CASRQGASTGELFF
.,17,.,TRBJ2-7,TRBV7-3,TGTGCCAGCAGCCCCCACCCCACCTTTCTCGCTAGAGACGAGCAGTACTTC,CASSPHPTFLARDEQYF
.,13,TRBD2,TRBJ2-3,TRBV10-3,TGTGCCATCACGGGGGAGGGGACAGATACGCAGTATTTT,CAITGEGTDTQYF
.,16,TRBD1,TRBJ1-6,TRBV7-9,TGTGCCAGCAGCTCCCGACAGACAGGGGATGATTCACCCCTCCACTTT,CASSSRQTGDDSPLHF
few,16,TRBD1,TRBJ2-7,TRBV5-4,TGTGCCAGCAGCAGGGGGGAAGGGGACAGGGTGTACGAGCAGTACTTC,CASSRGEGDRVYEQYF
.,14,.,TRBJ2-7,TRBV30,TGTGCCTGGAGTGTGTCCAGGGTGTCGAACGAGCAGTACTTC,CAWSVSRVSNEQYF
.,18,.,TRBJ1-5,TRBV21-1,TGTGCCAGCACCCGTCGGACAATGATGATTTATAGCAATCAGCCCCAGCATTTT,CASTRRTMMIYSNQPQHF
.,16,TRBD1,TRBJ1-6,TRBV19,TGTGCCAGTAGCGAAGACCGGGACAGGGGGAATTCACCCCTCCACTTT,CASSEDRDRGNSPLHF
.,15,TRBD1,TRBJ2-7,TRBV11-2,TGTGCCAGCAGCTTAATGACAGGGGAGCTGGGCGAGCAGTACTTC,CASSLMTGELGEQYF
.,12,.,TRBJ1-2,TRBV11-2,TGTGCCAGCAGCTTACAGGAGGGGGGCTACACCTTC,CASSLQEGGYTF
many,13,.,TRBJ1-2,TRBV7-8,TGTGCCAGCAGCCACGGGGAAAACTATGGCTACACCTTC,CASSHGENYGYTF
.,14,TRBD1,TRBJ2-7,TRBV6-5,TGTGCCAGCAGCAGGGACAGGTCAGCCCACGAGCAGTACTTC,CASSRDRSAHEQYF
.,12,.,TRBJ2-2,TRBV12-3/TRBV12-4,TGTGCCAGCCACAGGAACACCGGGGAGCTGTTTTTT,CASHRNTGELFF
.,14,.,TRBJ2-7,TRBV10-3,TGTGCCATCAGCCGTACATCAGATACCTACGAGCAGTACTTC,CAISRTSDTYEQYF
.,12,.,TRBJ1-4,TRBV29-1,TGCAGCGTTAACCAGCGGGGTGAAAAACTGTTTTTT,CSVNQRGEKLFF
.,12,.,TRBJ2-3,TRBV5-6,TGTGCCAGCAGCCCAAGCACAGATACGCAGTATTTT,CASSPSTDTQYF
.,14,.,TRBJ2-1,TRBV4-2,TGTGCCAGCAGCCAAGAGGAGGGGCGGAATGAGCAGTTCTTC,CASSQEEGRNEQFF
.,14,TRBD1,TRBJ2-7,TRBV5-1,TGCGCCAGCAGCTTGGGGACAGGGGCGGACGAGCAGTACTTC,CASSLGTGADEQYF
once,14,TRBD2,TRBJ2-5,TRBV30,TGTGCCTCCAGCGGTAGCGGGAGGCAAGAGACCCAGTACTTC,CASSGSGRQETQYF
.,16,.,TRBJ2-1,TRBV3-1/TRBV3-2,TGTGCCAGCAGCCAAGAATACGGGGGAACAATCGATGAGCAGTTCTTC,CASSQEYGGTIDEQFF